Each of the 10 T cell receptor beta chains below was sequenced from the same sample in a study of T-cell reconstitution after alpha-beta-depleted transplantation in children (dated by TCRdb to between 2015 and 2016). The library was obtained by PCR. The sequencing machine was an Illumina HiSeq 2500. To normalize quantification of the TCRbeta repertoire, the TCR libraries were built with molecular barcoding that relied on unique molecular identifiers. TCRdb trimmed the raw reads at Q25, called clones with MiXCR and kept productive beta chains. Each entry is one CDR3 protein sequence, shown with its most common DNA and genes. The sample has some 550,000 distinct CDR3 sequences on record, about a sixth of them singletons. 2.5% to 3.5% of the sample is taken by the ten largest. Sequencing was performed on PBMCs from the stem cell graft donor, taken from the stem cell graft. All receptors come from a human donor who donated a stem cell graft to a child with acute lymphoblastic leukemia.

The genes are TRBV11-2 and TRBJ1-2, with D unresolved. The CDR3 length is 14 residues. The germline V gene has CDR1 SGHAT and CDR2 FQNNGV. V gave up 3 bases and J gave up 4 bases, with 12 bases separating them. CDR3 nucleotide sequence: TGTGCCAGCAGCTTTTATGGAGGAACCTATGGCTACACCTTC. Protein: CASSFYGGTYGYTF.

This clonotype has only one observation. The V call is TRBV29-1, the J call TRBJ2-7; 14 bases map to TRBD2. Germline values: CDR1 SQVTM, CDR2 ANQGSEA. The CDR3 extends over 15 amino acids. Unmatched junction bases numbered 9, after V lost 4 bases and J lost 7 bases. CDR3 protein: CSVAGTSGSSGEQYF. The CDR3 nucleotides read TGCAGCGTTGCCGGGACTAGCGGGAGCTCAGGGGAGCAGTACTTC.

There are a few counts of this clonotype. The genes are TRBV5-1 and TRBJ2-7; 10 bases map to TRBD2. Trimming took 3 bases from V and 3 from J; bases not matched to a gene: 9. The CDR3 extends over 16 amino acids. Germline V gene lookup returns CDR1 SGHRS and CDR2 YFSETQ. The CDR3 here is CASSWARTSGDYEQYF. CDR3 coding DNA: TGCGCCAGCAGCTGGGCCCGGACTAGCGGAGACTACGAGCAGTACTTC. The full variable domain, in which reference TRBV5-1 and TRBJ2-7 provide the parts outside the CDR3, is KAGVTQTPRYLIKTRGQQVTLSCSPISGHRSVSWYQQTPGQGLQFLFEYFSETQRNKGNFPGRFSGRQFSNSRSEMNVSTLELGDSALYLCASSWARTSGDYEQYFGPGTRLTVT.

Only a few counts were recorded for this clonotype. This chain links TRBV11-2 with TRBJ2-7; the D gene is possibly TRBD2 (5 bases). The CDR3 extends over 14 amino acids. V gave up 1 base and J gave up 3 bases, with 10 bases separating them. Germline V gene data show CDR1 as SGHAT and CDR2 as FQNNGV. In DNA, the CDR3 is TGTGCCAGCAGCTTAGGGCCGGGAAACTACGAGCAGTACTTC. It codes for CASSLGPGNYEQYF.

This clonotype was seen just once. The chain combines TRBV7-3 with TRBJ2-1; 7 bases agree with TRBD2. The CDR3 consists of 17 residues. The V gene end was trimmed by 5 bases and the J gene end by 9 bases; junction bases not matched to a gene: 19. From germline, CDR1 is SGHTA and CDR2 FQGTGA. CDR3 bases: TGTGCCAGCAGCCCACGTGTTCGGAGCGGGATAGAGGGTGAGCAGTTCTTC. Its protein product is CASSPRVRSGIEGEQFF. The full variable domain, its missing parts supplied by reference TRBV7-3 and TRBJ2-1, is GAGVSQTPSNKVTEKGKYVELRCDPISGHTALYWYRQSLGQGPEFLIYFQGTGAADDSGLPNDRFFAVRPEGSVSTLKIQRTERGDSAVYLCASSPRVRSGIEGEQFFGPGTRLTVL.

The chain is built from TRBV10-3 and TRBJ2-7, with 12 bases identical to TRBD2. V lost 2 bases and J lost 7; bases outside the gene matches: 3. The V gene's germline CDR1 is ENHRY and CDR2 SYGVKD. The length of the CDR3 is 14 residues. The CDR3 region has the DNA TGTGCCATCAGTGAGCGACTAGCGGGAGATGAGCAGTACTTC. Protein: CAISERLAGDEQYF.

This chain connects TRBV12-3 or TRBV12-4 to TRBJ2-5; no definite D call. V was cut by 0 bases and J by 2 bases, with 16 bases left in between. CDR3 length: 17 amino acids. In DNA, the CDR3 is TGTGCCAGCAGTTTAGCGCTTAAAGCATATGGGCAAGAGACCCAGTACTTC. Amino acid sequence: CASSLALKAYGQETQYF.

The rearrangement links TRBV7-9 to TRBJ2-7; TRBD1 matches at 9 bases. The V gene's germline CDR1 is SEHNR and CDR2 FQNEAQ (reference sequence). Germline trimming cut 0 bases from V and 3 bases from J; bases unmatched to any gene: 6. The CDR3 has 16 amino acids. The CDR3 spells CASSLAGTGYSYEQYF. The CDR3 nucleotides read TGTGCCAGCAGCTTAGCTGGGACAGGGTATAGCTACGAGCAGTACTTC.

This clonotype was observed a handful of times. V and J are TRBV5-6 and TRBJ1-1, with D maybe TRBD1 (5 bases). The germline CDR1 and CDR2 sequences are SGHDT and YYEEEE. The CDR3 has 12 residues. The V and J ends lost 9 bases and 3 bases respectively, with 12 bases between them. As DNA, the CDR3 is TGTGCCACCGGGGGGGACGACACTGAAGCTTTCTTT. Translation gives CATGGDDTEAFF.

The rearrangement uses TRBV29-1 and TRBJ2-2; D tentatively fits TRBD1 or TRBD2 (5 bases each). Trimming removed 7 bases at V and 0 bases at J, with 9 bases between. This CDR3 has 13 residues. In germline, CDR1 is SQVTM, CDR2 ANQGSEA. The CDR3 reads CSGRDANTGELFF. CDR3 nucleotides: TGCAGCGGCCGGGACGCGAACACCGGGGAGCTGTTTTTT.